This TCR beta chain was retrieved from a study of blood T cell repertoires in COVID-19 (dated by TCRdb to 2018 to 2021). As for the study more broadly: The collaborator samples originated in the United States, Italy and Spain and spanned the acute and convalescent phases of COVID-19. The material from the prospective study consisted of cDNA or gDNA derived from T cells, B-cell-depleted T cells, or PBMCs. Deeply sampled blood TCRbeta repertoires from subjects exposed to, actively infected with, or recovered from COVID-19 were included in the dataset. A freely available public database, intended as a resource for researchers studying the immune response to SARS-CoV-2, is where the repertoires were released. Samples came from the ongoing ImmuneRACE study (first 160 participants) plus 1,254 subjects from 6 global collaborators. Sample metadata almost always included a de-identified subject ID, COVID-19 status, age in years and sex. Where HLA class I and class II types were available, the types were taken from metadata supplied by the sample provider, not from assay-based typing. General conclusions and limits of the study: Clinical and demographic metadata were provided uncurated, with the amount varying by source and participant.

Comment on this clone: The target of this receptor is not known. The input lacks base qualities; no much larger clone sits a single base away.

CDR1 MGHRA and CDR2 YSYEKL were looked up in the germline V gene. V is pared back by 0 bases and J by 6 bases, with 8 bases lying between the germline termini. The CDR3, from cysteine to phenylalanine, totals 13 residues. Only CDR3 DNA is held: 39 bases, read in frame from base 1. Each collaborating institution followed its own protocols to collect whole blood in K2EDTA tubes. For TCRbeta analysis, collaborators shipped samples as frozen whole blood, isolated PBMCs, or DNA extracted from either of those sample types. TCRbeta CDR3 regions were amplified from genomic DNA by means of the immunoSEQ Assay, a bias-controlled multiplex PCR. The paper's processing steps were these. The number of nucleated cells in each sample was estimated by amplification of reference gene primers within the assay. Sequence reads were collapsed and filtered to measure the absolute abundance of every unique TCRbeta CDR3 rearrangement. Productive Simpson clonality was computed per sample as the square root of Simpson's diversity index over productive rearrangements. Held by TCRdb, this immuneACCESS table contains in-frame sequences only and omits some clones. Under half of the omission traces to an unresolved V gene where checked; the cause of the rest is unknown. The V and J calls and clone size were taken over from that table, and D and trimming were inferred from the DNA. The sample has 62,000 or so clones on record, 65% to 90% of them singletons. The top ten clonotypes cover 1.4% to 1.5% of the sample.

This receptor was identified in a woman aged 55-70 years with acute or convalescent COVID-19. Recombination connected TRBV4-1 to TRBJ1-2, with TRBD1 perhaps the D gene, on 5 matching bases. Sequencing was done on a sample of peripheral blood. The CDR3 protein is CASSQDRADGYTF. The DNA is as follows: TGCGCCAGCAGCCAAGACAGGGCGGATGGCTACACCTTC.